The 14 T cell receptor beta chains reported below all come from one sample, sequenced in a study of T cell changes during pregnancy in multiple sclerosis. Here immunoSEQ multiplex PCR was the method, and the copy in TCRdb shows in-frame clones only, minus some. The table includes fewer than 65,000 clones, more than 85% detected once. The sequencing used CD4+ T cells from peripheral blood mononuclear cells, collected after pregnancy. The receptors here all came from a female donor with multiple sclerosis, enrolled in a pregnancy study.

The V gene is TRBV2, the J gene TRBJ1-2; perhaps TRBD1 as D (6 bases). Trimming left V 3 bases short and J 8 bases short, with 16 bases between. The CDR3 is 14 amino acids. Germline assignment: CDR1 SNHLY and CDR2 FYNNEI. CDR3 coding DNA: TGTGCCAGCAGTGACCGGGGGGCTTCGGGCGGCTACACCTTC. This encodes CASSDRGASGGYTF. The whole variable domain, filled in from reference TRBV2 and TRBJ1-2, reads EPEVTQTPSHQVTQMGQEVILRCVPISNHLYFYWYRQILGQKVEFLVSFYNNEISEKSEIFDDQFSVERPDGSNFTLKIRSTKLEDSAMYFCASSDRGASGGYTFGSGTRLTVV.

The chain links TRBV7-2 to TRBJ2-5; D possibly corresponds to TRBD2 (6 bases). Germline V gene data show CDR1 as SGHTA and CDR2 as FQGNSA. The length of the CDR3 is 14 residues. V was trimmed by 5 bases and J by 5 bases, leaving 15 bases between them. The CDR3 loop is CASSPSGRGETQYF. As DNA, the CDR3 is TGTGCCAGCAGCCCCAGCGGACGGGGGGAGACCCAGTACTTC.

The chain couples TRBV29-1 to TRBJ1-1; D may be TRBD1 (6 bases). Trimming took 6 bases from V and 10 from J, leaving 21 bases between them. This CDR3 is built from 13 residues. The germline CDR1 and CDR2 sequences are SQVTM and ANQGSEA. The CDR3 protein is CSVSTGFYIGAFF. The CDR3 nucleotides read TGCAGCGTGTCCACAGGGTTTTATATAGGAGCTTTCTTT.

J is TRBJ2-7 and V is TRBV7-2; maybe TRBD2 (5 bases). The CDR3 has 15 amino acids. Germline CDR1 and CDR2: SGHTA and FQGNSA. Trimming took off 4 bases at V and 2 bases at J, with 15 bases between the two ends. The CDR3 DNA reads TGTGCCAGCAGCTCCCGGGGAACTCAAGCCTACGAGCAGTACTTC. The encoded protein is CASSSRGTQAYEQYF.

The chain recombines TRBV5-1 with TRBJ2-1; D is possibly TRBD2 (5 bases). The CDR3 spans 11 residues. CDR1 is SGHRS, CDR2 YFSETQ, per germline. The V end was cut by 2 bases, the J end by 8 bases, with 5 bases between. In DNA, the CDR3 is TGCGCCAGCAGCTTCGGGGATGAGCAGTTCTTC. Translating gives CASSFGDEQFF.

For the CDR3, the DNA is TGCGCCAGCAGCTTGGTGACCAGCGGGGGAGGAACAGATACGCAGTATTTT. Amino acids: CASSLVTSGGGTDTQYF. The chain uses TRBV5-1 and TRBJ2-3, with TRBD2 identical over 8 bases. V shed 0 bases, J shed 3 bases, and the junction held 9 bases outside the gene matches. The CDR3 is made up of 17 amino acids. Germline CDR1 SGHRS, CDR2 YFSETQ. Together with reference TRBV5-1 and TRBJ2-3, the CDR3 gives the full variable domain: KAGVTQTPRYLIKTRGQQVTLSCSPISGHRSVSWYQQTPGQGLQFLFEYFSETQRNKGNFPGRFSGRQFSNSRSEMNVSTLELGDSALYLCASSLVTSGGGTDTQYFGPGTRLTVL.

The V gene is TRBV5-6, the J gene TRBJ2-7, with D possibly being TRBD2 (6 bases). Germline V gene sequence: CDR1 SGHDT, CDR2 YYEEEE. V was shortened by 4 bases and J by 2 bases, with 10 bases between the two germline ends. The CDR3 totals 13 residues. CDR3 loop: CASSRDFAYEQYF. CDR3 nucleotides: TGTGCCAGCAGCCGGGACTTCGCCTACGAGCAGTACTTC.

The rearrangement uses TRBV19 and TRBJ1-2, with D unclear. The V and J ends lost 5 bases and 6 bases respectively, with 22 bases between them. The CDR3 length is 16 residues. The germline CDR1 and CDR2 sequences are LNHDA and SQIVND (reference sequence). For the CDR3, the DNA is TGTGCCAGTAGTCCCGTCAGGAGGCGATCCGGGGATGGCTACACCTTC. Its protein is CASSPVRRRSGDGYTF. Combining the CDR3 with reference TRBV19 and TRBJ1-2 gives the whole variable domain DGGITQSPKYLFRKEGQNVTLSCEQNLNHDAMYWYRQDPGQGLRLIYYSQIVNDFQKGDIAEGYSVSREKKESFPLTVTSAQKNPTAFYLCASSPVRRRSGDGYTFGSGTRLTVV.

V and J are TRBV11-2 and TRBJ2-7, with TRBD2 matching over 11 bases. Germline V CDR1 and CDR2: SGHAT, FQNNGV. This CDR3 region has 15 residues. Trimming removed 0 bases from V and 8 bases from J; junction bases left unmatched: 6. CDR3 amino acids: CASSLDRSGRVQQYF. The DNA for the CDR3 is TGTGCCAGCAGCTTAGATCGTAGCGGGAGGGTTCAGCAGTACTTC.

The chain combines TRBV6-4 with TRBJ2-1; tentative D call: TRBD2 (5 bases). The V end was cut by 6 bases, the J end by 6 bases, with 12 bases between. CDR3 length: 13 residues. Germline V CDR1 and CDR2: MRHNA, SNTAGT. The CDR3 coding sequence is TGTGCCAGCAGCCGGGAAGGGCGCAATGAGCAGTTCTTC. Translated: CASSREGRNEQFF.

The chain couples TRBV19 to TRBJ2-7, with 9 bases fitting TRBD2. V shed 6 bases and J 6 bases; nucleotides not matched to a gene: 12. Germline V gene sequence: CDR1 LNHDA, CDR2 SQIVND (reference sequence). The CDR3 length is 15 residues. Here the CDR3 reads CASRDDAGGPGEQYF. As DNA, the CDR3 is TGTGCCAGTAGGGACGACGCGGGAGGGCCGGGCGAGCAGTACTTC.

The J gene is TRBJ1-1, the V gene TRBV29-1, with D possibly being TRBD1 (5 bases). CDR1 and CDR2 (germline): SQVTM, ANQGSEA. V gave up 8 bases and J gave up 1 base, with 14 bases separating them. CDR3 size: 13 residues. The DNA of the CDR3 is TGCAGCCCCGTCATGGGGCCGAACACTGAAGCTTTCTTT. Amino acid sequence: CSPVMGPNTEAFF. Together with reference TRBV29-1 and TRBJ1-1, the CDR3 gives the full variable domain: SAVISQKPSRDICQRGTSLTIQCQVDSQVTMMFWYRQQPGQSLTLIATANQGSEATYESGFVIDKFPISRPNLTFSTLTVSNMSPEDSSIYLCSPVMGPNTEAFFGQGTRLTVV.

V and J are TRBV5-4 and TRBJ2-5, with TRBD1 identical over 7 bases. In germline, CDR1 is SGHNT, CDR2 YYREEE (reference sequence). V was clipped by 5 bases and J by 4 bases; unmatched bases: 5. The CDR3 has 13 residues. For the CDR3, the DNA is TGTGCCAGCAGGGATGGGACAGTAGAGACCCAGTACTTC. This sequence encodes CASRDGTVETQYF.

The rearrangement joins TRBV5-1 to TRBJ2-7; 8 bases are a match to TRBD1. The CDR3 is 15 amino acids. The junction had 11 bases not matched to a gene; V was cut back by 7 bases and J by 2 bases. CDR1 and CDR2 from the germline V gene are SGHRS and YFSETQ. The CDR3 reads CASVLHPGQAYEQYF. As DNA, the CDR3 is TGCGCCAGCGTCCTCCATCCGGGACAGGCCTACGAGCAGTACTTC.